One and the same sample provided the 5 T cell receptor beta chains below, sequenced in a study of T cells in Graves' hyperthyroidism and ophthalmopathy. TCR beta CDR3 region amplification was performed from RNA transcripts. When the TCR CDR3 underwent first-round RT-PCR, the HTBI primer set was used. A single record per CDR3 protein comes from TCRdb applying MiXCR to the multiplex PCR reads. In the table there are 350,000 or so distinct CDR3 sequences, 15% to 20% of which are singletons. Sequencing input: blood. The receptor source for this set is a woman aged 50 to 60 with Graves' hyperthyroidism.

This chain joins TRBV6-1 and TRBJ1-1; TRBD1 matches 7 bases. V shed 6 bases, J shed 6 bases, and the junction held 10 bases outside the gene matches. Germline CDR1 reads MNHNS; CDR2 reads SASEGT. CDR3 size: 14 residues. In DNA, the CDR3 is TGTGCCAGCAGCCAAACAGGGGTTTTACCTGAAGCTTTCTTT. Its translation: CASSQTGVLPEAFF.

This clonotype appeared many times. The rearrangement links TRBV6-1 to TRBJ1-1, with a possible D match to TRBD1 (6 bases). The CDR3 consists of 14 residues. CDR1 and CDR2 (germline): MNHNS, SASEGT. The V gene lost 3 bases and the J gene lost 5 bases, with 13 bases spanning the gap. The CDR3 region is CASSDGGPGTEAFF. The CDR3 DNA sequence: TGTGCCAGCAGTGACGGGGGGCCTGGGACTGAAGCTTTCTTT.

As regards this clonotype: A read error may explain this, as a much larger clone is one base away. The V call is TRBV2, the J call TRBJ2-5; TRBD2 matches 9 bases. The CDR3 is 15 amino acids. Germline CDR1 is SNHLY and CDR2 is FYNNEI. The CDR3 here is CTSSEGAGGTETQYF. DNA of the CDR3: TGTACCAGCAGTGAAGGGGCGGGAGGGACGGAGACCCAGTACTTC.

The J gene is TRBJ1-1, the V gene TRBV2; TRBD1 aligns across 9 bases. This CDR3 comprises 14 residues. Germline CDR1 and CDR2: SNHLY and FYNNEI. Losses at the gene ends were 6 bases for V and 4 bases for J; bases not matched to a gene: 6. CDR3 nucleotides: TGTGCCAGCAGGGGGACAGGGACGGTCACTGAAGCTTTCTTT. Translation gives CASRGTGTVTEAFF.

In its sample, this clonotype was seen a few times. The rearrangement joins TRBV9 to TRBJ2-3, with 7 bases identical to TRBD1. Germline V lookup: CDR1 SGDLS, CDR2 YYNGEE. The CDR3 contains 15 residues. The J segment lost 1 base and the V segment lost 6 bases, leaving 8 bases of the junction unmatched. The CDR3 region has the DNA TGTGCCAGCACCAGGACAGGACGGGGCACAGATACGCAGTATTTT. Translation gives CASTRTGRGTDTQYF.